Each of the 3 T cell receptor beta chains below was sequenced from the same sample in a study of shared clonotypes between healthy human individuals. Only in-frame clones appear in the TCRdb table, and some are missing; sequencing was by immunoSEQ multiplex PCR. The profile covers 2 million to 2.5 million clones, with about 92% appearing a single time and 0.39% taken by the ten largest. Sequencing was performed on naive CD4+ T cells from PBMCs. Subset specified: CD45RA+ positively selected. All receptors derive from a man aged 18 to 30 in good health. Some clones in this sample may be carry-over from other donors' samples.

The chain links TRBV28 to TRBJ1-5, with D possibly matching TRBD1 (5 bases). Per germline, CDR1 MDHEN and CDR2 SYDVKM. V lost 6 bases and J lost 7, with 19 bases in between. The CDR3 has 15 amino acids. The CDR3 reads CASSPRDGALQPQHF. The CDR3 coding sequence is TGTGCCAGCAGCCCCCGGGACGGGGCATTACAGCCCCAGCATTTT.

The rearrangement links TRBV5-1 to TRBJ1-5, with TRBD1 identical over 7 bases. CDR1 and CDR2 (germline): SGHRS, YFSETQ. This CDR3 spans 15 amino acids. J was trimmed by 2 bases and V by 0 bases; bases with no gene match: 2. DNA for the CDR3: TGCGCCAGCAGCTTGGATGGACAGGGCAATCAGCCCCAGCATTTT. This sequence encodes CASSLDGQGNQPQHF. Supplemented by reference TRBV5-1 and TRBJ1-5, the full variable domain reads KAGVTQTPRYLIKTRGQQVTLSCSPISGHRSVSWYQQTPGQGLQFLFEYFSETQRNKGNFPGRFSGRQFSNSRSEMNVSTLELGDSALYLCASSLDGQGNQPQHFGDGTRLSIL.

The chain is built from TRBV5-1 and TRBJ2-1; 8 bases match TRBD2. The CDR3 is 16 amino acids. Germline CDR1 SGHRS, CDR2 YFSETQ. V trimming: 0 bases; J trimming: 4 bases; junction bases outside the gene matches: 6. CDR3 region: CASSLVALAAYNEQFF. In DNA, the CDR3 is TGCGCCAGCAGCTTGGTAGCACTAGCGGCATACAATGAGCAGTTCTTC.